Listed below are T cell receptor beta chains from one sample, sequenced in a study of identical twins. One entry per CDR3 protein, called by TCRdb with MiXCR from the 5' RACE reads. The sample holds some 570,000 distinct CDR3 sequences, approximately 20% seen once. The same specimen was also included in a second study, on yellow fever vaccine responses in identical twins.

The specimen sequenced was CD4+ T cells sorted from blood. The receptor source for this set is a woman between 18 and 30 years old in good health. The CDR3 runs from the conserved cysteine through the conserved F or W. A D gene is named only where the DNA matches it firmly. Clone size is stated in some rows and not others, as once, few, many or a class when expanded.

clone size,V gene,D gene,J gene,CDR3 protein,CDR3 DNA
NA,TRBV12-3/TRBV12-4,NA,TRBJ2-4,CASSTWGSGLNIQYF,TGTGCCAGCAGTACTTGGGGATCAGGGCTTAACATTCAGTACTTC
few,TRBV5-5,TRBD2,TRBJ2-1,CASSGYSGTSYNEQFF,TGTGCCAGCAGCGGTTACAGCGGGACCTCCTACAATGAGCAGTTCTTC
NA,TRBV20-1,NA,TRBJ2-1,CSASMGWERGNEQFF,TGCAGTGCTAGCATGGGGTGGGAGAGAGGCAATGAGCAGTTCTTC
NA,TRBV27,TRBD1,TRBJ2-7,CASSLSGAPTGHEQYF,TGTGCCAGCAGTTTATCCGGTGCCCCGACAGGGCACGAGCAGTACTTC
many,TRBV15,TRBD2,TRBJ2-1,CATSRGGSYNEQFF,TGTGCCACCAGCAGAGGCGGGAGTTACAATGAGCAGTTCTTC
NA,TRBV12-3/TRBV12-4,TRBD1,TRBJ2-6,CASRSLRGQGNSGANVLTF,TGTGCCAGCAGATCCCTGAGGGGACAGGGGAACTCTGGGGCCAACGTCCTGACTTTC
many,TRBV5-1,TRBD2,TRBJ2-1,CASSLAGTSRNEQFF,TGCGCCAGCAGCTTGGCCGGGACTAGTAGAAATGAGCAGTTCTTC
NA,TRBV24-1,TRBD2,TRBJ2-1,CATSDRTSGRSYNEQFF,TGTGCCACCAGTGACAGAACTAGCGGCCGCTCCTACAATGAGCAGTTCTTC
NA,TRBV2,NA,TRBJ2-1,CASSEPARTEGSSYNEQFF,TGTGCCAGCAGTGAACCGGCCCGTACAGAAGGGAGCTCCTACAATGAGCAGTTCTTC
NA,TRBV29-1,TRBD2,TRBJ2-5,CSVARGGAETQYF,TGCAGCGTTGCCCGGGGGGGGGCTGAGACCCAGTACTTC
NA,TRBV19,NA,TRBJ1-2,CASSSEQPFGYTF,TGTGCCAGTAGCTCTGAACAGCCATTCGGCTACACCTTC